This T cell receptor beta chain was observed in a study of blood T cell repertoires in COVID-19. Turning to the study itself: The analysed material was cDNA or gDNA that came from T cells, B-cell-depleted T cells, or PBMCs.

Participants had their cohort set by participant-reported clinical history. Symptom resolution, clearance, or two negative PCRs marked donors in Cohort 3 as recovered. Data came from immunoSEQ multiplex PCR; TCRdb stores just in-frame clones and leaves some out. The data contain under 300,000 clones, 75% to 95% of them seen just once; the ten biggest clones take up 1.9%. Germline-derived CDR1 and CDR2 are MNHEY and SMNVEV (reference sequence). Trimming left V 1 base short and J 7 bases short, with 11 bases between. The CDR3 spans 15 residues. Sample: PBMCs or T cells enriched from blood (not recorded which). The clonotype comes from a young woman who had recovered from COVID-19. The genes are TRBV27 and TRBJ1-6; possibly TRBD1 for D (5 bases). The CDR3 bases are TGTGCCAGCAGTTTATGGGGCGGGATAAATTCACCCCTCCACTTT. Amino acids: CASSLWGGINSPLHF.